This TCR beta chain is drawn from a study of regulatory T cells in long-lasting Graves disease. Study outcomes and limitations: It was in persistent disease that TRBV28, TRBJ1-2 and TRBJ2-5 were favored.

As to time point: persistent/refractory GD, antithyroid drugs over 5 years with positive TRAb. After RNA was extracted from PBMCs, the TCR library was made from it. The diagnosis of Graves' disease used American Thyroid Association guidelines. All patients originated from an endocrinology department located in Xi'an, China. Building of the TCR beta libraries involved iRepertoire HTBI primers and Arm-PCR of CDR3 regions. TCRdb re-called the multiplex PCR reads with MiXCR, one entry per CDR3 protein. Altogether 400,000 or so distinct CDR3 sequences are present, around 21% being singletons, with the ten largest covering 20%. The length of the CDR3 is 15 residues. The V and J ends lost 4 bases and 5 bases, in that order; junction bases with no gene match: 8. This clonotype was seen many times. Its target is unknown.

This sequence was found in a female donor with Graves disease. The chain carries TRBV12-3 or TRBV12-4 and TRBJ2-7; 10 bases match TRBD1. Source: peripheral blood mononuclear cells (PBMCs), taken when the disease was refractory, from a patient treated with antithyroid drugs. The CDR3 DNA follows: TGTGCCAGCAGTTCGAGGACAGGGGGAATGAACGAGCAGTACTTC. Protein sequence: CASSSRTGGMNEQYF.